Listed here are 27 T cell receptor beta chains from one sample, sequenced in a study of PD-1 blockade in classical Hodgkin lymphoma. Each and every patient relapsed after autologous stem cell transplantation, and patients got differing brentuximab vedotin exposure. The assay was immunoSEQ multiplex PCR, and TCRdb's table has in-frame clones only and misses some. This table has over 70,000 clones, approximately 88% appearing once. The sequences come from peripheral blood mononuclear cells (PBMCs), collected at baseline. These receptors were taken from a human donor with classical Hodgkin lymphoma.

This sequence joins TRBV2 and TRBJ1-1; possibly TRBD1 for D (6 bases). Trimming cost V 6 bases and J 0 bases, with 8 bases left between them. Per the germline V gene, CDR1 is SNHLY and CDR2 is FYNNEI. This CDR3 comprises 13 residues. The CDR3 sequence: CASRDSLNTEAFF. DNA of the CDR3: TGTGCCAGCAGGGACAGTTTGAACACTGAAGCTTTCTTT.

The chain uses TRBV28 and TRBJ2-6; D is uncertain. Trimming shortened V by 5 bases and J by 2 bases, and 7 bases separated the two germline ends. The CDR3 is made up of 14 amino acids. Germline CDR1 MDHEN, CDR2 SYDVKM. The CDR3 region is CASSMTAGANVLTF. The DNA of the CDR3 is TGTGCCAGCAGTATGACGGCTGGGGCCAACGTCCTGACTTTC.

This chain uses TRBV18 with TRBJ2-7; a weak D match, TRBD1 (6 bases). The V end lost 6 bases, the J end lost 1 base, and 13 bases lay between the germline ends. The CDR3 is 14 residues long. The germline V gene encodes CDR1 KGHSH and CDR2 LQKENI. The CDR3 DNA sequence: TGTGCCAGCTCCCCCGGGACACAATCCTACGAGCAGTACTTC. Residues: CASSPGTQSYEQYF.

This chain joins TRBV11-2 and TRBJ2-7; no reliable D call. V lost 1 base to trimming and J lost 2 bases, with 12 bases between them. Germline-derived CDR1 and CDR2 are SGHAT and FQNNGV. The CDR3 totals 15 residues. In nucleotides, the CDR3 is TGTGCCAGCAGCTTAGCCCGGAGTCCTACCTACGAGCAGTACTTC. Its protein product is CASSLARSPTYEQYF.

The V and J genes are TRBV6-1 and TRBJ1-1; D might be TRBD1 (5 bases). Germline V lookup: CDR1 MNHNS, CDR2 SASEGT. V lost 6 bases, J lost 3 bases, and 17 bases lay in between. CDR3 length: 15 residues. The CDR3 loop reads CASRSGGAGDTEAFF. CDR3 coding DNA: TGTGCCAGCAGGTCCGGAGGGGCGGGGGACACTGAAGCTTTCTTT.

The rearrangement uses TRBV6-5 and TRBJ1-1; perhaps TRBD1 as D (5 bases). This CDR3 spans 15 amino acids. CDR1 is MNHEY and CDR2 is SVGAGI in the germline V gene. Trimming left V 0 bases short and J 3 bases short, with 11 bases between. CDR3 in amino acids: CASSYSGAGDTEAFF. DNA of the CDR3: TGTGCCAGCAGTTACTCAGGGGCCGGGGACACTGAAGCTTTCTTT.

The CDR3: CASSLEDSLYGYTF. In DNA, the CDR3 is TGTGCCAGCAGCCTAGAAGACAGTCTCTATGGCTACACCTTC. V usage is TRBV7-9 and J usage is TRBJ1-2, with TRBD1 as a possible D gene (5 bases). This CDR3 is built from 14 residues. Germline V gives CDR1 SEHNR, CDR2 FQNEAQ (reference sequence). Trimming removed 5 bases at V and 4 bases at J, with 14 bases between.

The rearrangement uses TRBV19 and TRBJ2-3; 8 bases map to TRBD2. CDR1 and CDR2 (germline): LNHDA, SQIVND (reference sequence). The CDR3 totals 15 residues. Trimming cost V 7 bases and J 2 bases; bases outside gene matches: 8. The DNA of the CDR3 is TGTGCCAGTACCGCTAGACTAGCGTTCACAGATACGCAGTATTTT. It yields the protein CASTARLAFTDTQYF.

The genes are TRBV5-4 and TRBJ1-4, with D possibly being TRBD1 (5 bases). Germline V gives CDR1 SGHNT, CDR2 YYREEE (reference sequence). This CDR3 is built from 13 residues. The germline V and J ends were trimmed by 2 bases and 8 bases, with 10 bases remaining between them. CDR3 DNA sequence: TGTGCCAGCAGCTTCCAGGGCGGGGAAAAACTGTTTTTT. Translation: CASSFQGGEKLFF.

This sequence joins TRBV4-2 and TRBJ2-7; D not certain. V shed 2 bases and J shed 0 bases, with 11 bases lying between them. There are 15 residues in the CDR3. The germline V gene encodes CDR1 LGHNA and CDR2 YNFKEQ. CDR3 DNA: TGTGCCAGCAGCCAATCGCCGTGGAGCTCCTACGAGCAGTACTTC. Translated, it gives CASSQSPWSSYEQYF.

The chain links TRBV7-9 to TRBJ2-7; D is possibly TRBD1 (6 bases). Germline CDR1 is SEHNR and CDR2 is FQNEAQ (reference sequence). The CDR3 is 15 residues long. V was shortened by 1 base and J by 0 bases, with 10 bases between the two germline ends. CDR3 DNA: TGTGCCAGCAGCTTAGAGGGACACGTCTCCTACGAGCAGTACTTC. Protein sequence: CASSLEGHVSYEQYF.

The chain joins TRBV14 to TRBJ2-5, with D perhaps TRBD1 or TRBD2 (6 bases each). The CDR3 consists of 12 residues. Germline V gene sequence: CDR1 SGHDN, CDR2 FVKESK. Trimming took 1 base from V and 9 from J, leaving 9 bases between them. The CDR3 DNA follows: TGTGCCAGCAGCCAAGGAGGGGGGCCCCAGTACTTC. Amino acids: CASSQGGGPQYF.

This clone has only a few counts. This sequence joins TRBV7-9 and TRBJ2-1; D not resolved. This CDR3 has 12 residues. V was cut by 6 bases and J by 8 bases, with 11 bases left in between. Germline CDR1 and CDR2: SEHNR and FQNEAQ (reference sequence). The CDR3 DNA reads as TGTGCCAGCAGAGGAGCTACGGATGAGCAGTTCTTC. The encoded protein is CASRGATDEQFF.

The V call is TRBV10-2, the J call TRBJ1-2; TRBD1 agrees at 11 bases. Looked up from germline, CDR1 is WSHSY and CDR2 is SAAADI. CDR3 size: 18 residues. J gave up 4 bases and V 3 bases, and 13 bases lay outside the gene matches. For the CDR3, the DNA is TGCGCCAGCAGTGATAGGGGTAGGACAGGGGGCTTCGGCTATGGCTACACCTTC. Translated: CASSDRGRTGGFGYGYTF.

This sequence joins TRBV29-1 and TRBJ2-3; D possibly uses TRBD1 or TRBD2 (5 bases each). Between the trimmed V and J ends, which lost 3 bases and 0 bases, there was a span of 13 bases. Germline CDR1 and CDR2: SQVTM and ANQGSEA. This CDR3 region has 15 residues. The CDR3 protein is CSVDGTGVSTDTQYF. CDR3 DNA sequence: TGCAGCGTTGATGGGACCGGGGTTAGCACAGATACGCAGTATTTT.

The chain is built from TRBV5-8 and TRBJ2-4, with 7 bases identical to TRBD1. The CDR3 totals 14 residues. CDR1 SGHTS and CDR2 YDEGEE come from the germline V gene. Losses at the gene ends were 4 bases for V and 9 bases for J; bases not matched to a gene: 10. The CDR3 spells CASSVQGQVIIQYF. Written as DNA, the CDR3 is TGTGCCAGCAGCGTACAAGGACAGGTCATCATTCAGTACTTC. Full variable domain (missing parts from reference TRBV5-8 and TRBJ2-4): EAGVTQSPTHLIKTRGQQATLRCSPISGHTSVYWYQQALGLGLQFLLWYDEGEERNRGNFPPRFSGRQFPNYSSELNVNALELEDSALYLCASSVQGQVIIQYFGAGTRLSVL.

The CDR3 DNA sequence: TGTGCCAGTAGTATAGACCACAGCTACGAGCAGTACTTC. Amino acids: CASSIDHSYEQYF. The V call is TRBV19, the J call TRBJ2-7; D call uncertain. Per the germline V gene, CDR1 is LNHDA and CDR2 is SQIVND (reference sequence). The CDR3 has 13 amino acids. Trimming shortened V by 0 bases and J by 3 bases, and 6 bases separated the two germline ends. The full variable domain, its missing parts supplied by reference TRBV19 and TRBJ2-7, is DGGITQSPKYLFRKEGQNVTLSCEQNLNHDAMYWYRQDPGQGLRLIYYSQIVNDFQKGDIAEGYSVSREKKESFPLTVTSAQKNPTAFYLCASSIDHSYEQYFGPGTRLTVT.

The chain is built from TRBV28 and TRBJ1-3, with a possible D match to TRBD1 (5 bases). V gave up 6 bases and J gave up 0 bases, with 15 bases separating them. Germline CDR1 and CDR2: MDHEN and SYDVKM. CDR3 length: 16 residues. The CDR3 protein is CASRDPGTYSGNTIYF. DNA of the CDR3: TGTGCCAGCAGGGACCCAGGGACCTACTCTGGAAACACCATATATTTT.

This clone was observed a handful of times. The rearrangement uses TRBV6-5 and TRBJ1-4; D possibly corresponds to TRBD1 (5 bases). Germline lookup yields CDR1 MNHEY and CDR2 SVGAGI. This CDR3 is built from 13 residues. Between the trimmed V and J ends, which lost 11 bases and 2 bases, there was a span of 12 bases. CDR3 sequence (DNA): TGTGCCGCGAGGGGCACGACTAATGAAAAACTGTTTTTT. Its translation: CAARGTTNEKLFF.

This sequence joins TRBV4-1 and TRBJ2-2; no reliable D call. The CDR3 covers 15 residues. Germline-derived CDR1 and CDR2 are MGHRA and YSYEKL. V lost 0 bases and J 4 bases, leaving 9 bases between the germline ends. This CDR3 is CASSQDWSGTGELFF. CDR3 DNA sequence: TGCGCCAGCAGCCAAGATTGGTCGGGCACCGGGGAGCTGTTTTTT.

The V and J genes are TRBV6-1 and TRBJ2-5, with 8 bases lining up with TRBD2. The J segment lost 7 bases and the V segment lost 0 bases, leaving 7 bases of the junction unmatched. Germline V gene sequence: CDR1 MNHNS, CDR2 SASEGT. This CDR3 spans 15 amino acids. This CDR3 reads CASSEAVAGLGTQYF. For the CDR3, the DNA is TGTGCCAGCAGTGAAGCAGTAGCGGGGCTAGGGACCCAGTACTTC.

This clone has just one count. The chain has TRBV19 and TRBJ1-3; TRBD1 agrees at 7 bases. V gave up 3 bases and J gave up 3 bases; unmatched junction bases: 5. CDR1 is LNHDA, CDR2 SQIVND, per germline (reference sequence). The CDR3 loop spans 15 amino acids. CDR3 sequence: CASSIQGERGNTIYF. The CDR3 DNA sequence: TGTGCCAGTAGTATTCAGGGGGAACGTGGAAACACCATATATTTT.

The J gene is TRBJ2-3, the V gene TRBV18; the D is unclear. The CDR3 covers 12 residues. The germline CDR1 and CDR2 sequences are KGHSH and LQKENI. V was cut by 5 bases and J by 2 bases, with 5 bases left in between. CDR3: CASSSLTDTQYF. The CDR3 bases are TGTGCCAGCTCATCCCTCACAGATACGCAGTATTTT.

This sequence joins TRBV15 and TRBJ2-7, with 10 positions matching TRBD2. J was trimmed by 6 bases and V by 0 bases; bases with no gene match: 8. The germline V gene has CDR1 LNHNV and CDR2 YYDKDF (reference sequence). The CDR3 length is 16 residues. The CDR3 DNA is TGTGCCACCAGCAGAGATCTTACTAGCGGGACGCGCGAGCAGTACTTC. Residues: CATSRDLTSGTREQYF.

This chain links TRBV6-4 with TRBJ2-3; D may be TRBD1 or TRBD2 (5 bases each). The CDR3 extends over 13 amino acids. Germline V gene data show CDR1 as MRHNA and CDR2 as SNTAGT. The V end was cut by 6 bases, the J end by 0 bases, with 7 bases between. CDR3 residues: CASRGPSTDTQYF. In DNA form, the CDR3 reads TGTGCCAGCAGGGGACCTAGCACAGATACGCAGTATTTT.

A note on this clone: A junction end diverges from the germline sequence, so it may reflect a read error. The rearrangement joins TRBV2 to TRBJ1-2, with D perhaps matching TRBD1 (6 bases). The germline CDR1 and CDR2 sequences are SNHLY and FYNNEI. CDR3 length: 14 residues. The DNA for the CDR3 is TGTGCCAGCAGCGAAGGACAGTATAACTATGGCTACACCTTC. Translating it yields CASSEGQYNYGYTF.

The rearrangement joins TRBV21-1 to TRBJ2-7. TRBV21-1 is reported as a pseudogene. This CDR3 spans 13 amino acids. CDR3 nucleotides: TGTGCCAGCAGCAAAGAAAAAGCCTACGAGCAGTACTTC. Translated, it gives CASSKEKAYEQYF.